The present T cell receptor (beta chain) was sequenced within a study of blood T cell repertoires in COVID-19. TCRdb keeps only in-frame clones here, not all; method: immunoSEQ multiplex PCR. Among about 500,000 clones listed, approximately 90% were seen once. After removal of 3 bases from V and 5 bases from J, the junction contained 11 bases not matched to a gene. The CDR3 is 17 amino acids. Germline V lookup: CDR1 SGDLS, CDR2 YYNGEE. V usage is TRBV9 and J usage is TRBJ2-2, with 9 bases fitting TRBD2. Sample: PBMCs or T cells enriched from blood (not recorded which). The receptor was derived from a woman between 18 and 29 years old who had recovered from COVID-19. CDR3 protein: CASSAISGLALTGELFF. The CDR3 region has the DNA TGTGCCAGCAGCGCGATAAGCGGACTAGCGCTTACCGGGGAGCTGTTTTTT.